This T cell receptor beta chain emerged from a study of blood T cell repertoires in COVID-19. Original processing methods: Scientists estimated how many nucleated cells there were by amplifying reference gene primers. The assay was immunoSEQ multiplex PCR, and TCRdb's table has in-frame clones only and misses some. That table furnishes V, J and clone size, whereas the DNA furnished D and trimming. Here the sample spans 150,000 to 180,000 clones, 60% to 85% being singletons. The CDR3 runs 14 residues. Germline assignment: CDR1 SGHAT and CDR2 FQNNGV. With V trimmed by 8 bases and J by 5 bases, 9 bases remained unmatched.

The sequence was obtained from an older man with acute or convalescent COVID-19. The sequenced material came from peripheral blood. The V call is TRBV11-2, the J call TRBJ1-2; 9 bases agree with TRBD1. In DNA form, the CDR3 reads TGTGCCAGCTCCGGACAGGGGAAAGGGTATGGCTACACCTTC. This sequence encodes CASSGQGKGYGYTF. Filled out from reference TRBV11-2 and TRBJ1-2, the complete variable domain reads EAGVAQSPRYKIIEKRQSVAFWCNPISGHATLYWYQQILGQGPKLLIQFQNNGVVDDSQLPKDRFSAERLKGVDSTLKIQPAKLEDSAVYLCASSGQGKGYGYTFGSGTRLTVV.